Listed here are 24 T cell receptor beta chains from one sample, sequenced in a study of Ad26.COV2.S vaccination and SARS-CoV-2 variants. Regarding treatment: roughly 19 received Ad26.COV2.S at low or high dose, single or two shots; 5 received placebo; per-sample allocation not given. Sampling occurred on day 63 after the first vaccine or placebo injection. Sequenced by immunoSEQ multiplex PCR; TCRdb stores in-frame clones only, minus some. The sample shows around 450,000 clones, approximately 88% of them seen only once. The source was peripheral blood, collected in a trial of Ad26.COV2.S vaccine versus placebo. These receptors all come from a person aged 18 to 59 who received the Ad26.COV2.S COVID-19 vaccine or a placebo.

The chain is built from TRBV30 and TRBJ1-1, with D tentatively TRBD1 (6 bases). The CDR3 length is 12 residues. In germline, CDR1 is GTSNPN, CDR2 SVGIG (reference sequence). V was pared by 3 bases and J by 6 bases, with 11 bases between. The CDR3: CAWRSGEAEAFF. CDR3 DNA: TGTGCCTGGAGATCAGGGGAGGCTGAAGCTTTCTTT.

J is TRBJ2-7 and V is TRBV5-4; 8 bases align to TRBD1. V was clipped by 2 bases and J by 3 bases; unmatched bases: 7. Germline CDR1 and CDR2: SGHNT and YYREEE (reference sequence). The CDR3 has 15 residues. The CDR3 is CASSLGGTGLYEQYF. The CDR3 nucleotides read TGTGCCAGCAGCTTAGGAGGGACAGGCCTCTACGAGCAGTACTTC. Filled out from reference TRBV5-4 and TRBJ2-7, the complete variable domain reads ETGVTQSPTHLIKTRGQQVTLRCSSQSGHNTVSWYQQALGQGPQFIFQYYREEENGRGNFPPRFSGLQFPNYSSELNVNALELDDSALYLCASSLGGTGLYEQYFGPGTRLTVT.

This chain connects TRBV30 to TRBJ2-7; weak D call: TRBD1 (6 bases). Per germline, CDR1 GTSNPN and CDR2 SVGIG (reference sequence). The CDR3 is 12 residues long. V lost 2 bases, J lost 7 bases, and 12 bases lay in between. CDR3 residues: CAWSLQGIEQYF. CDR3 DNA: TGTGCCTGGAGTCTTCAGGGGATAGAGCAGTACTTC.

V and J are TRBV7-8 and TRBJ2-3, with D tentatively TRBD1 or TRBD2 (5 bases each). V lost 5 bases and J lost 0, with 15 bases in between. The germline V gene has CDR1 SGHVS and CDR2 FQNEAQ. CDR3 length: 16 residues. This CDR3 is CASSQRDGTSTDTQYF. In DNA form, the CDR3 reads TGTGCCAGCAGCCAAAGGGACGGAACTAGCACAGATACGCAGTATTTT.

The chain uses TRBV6-5 and TRBJ1-2, with D tentatively TRBD1 (6 bases). This CDR3 region has 14 residues. With 0 bases removed from V and 6 bases from J, the gap between germline ends came to 11 bases. Germline V gene sequence: CDR1 MNHEY, CDR2 SVGAGI. CDR3 nucleotide sequence: TGTGCCAGCAGTTACTCCGCAGGGGTGAATGGCTACACCTTC. It specifies CASSYSAGVNGYTF.

The chain uses TRBV20-1 and TRBJ1-5; D is undetermined. Germline V CDR1 and CDR2: DFQATT, SNEGSKA (reference sequence). Trimming took 3 bases from V and 7 from J, leaving 13 bases between them. The CDR3 runs to 13 residues. The CDR3 DNA follows: TGCAGTGCTAGTGAGGGAAAGTTCCAGCCCCAGCATTTT. Translation gives CSASEGKFQPQHF.

The chain employs TRBV5-6 and TRBJ2-3; 11 positions agree with TRBD1. This CDR3 spans 17 amino acids. Germline assignment: CDR1 SGHDT and CDR2 YYEEEE. The J segment lost 8 bases and the V segment lost 0 bases, leaving 11 bases of the junction unmatched. For the CDR3, the DNA is TGTGCCAGCAGCTTGGGATCAGGGGACAGGGGGACTGGTACGCAGTATTTT. It is translated as CASSLGSGDRGTGTQYF.

By share, this clone counts as medium-sized. V gene TRBV20-1 combines with J gene TRBJ1-1; D is uncertain. Deletions cut 3 bases from V and 4 bases from J, with 6 bases between. Germline assignment: CDR1 DFQATT and CDR2 SNEGSKA (reference sequence). This CDR3 spans 11 amino acids. CDR3 nucleotide sequence: TGCAGTGCTAGGTGGGGCACTGAAGCTTTCTTT. Amino acids: CSARWGTEAFF.

The gene calls are TRBV6-5 and TRBJ2-1; 10 bases line up with TRBD1. The junction had 6 bases not matched to a gene; V was cut back by 6 bases and J by 4 bases. CDR3 length: 15 residues. Germline CDR1 and CDR2: MNHEY and SVGAGI. Written as DNA, the CDR3 is TGTGCCAGCAGAGCCGGGACAGGGGTATACAATGAGCAGTTCTTC. Protein product: CASRAGTGVYNEQFF.

The chain recombines TRBV10-2 with TRBJ2-7; D not certain. The CDR3 loop spans 12 amino acids. The germline gives CDR1 WSHSY, CDR2 SAAADI. Trimming took 5 bases from V and 7 from J, leaving 12 bases between them. CDR3 region: CASSLEYWEQYF. The CDR3 region has the DNA TGCGCCAGCAGTCTAGAGTACTGGGAGCAGTACTTC.

The rearrangement links TRBV25-1 to TRBJ2-5; possibly TRBD1 for D (5 bases). The V and J ends lost 6 bases and 2 bases respectively, with 10 bases between them. Germline V gene sequence: CDR1 MGHDK, CDR2 SYGVNS. The CDR3 has 13 residues. The CDR3 spells CASSRTLQETQYF. Written as DNA, the CDR3 is TGTGCCAGCAGCAGGACACTACAAGAGACCCAGTACTTC.

This rearrangement joins TRBV7-2 to TRBJ2-5; D gene uncertain. The V end lost 5 bases, the J end lost 5 bases, and 12 bases lay between the germline ends. Looked up from germline, CDR1 is SGHTA and CDR2 is FQGNSA. The CDR3 consists of 13 residues. The DNA of the CDR3 is TGTGCCAGCAGCGGAAGGCTGGCGGAGACCCAGTACTTC. Translating gives CASSGRLAETQYF.

The chain has TRBV6-5 and TRBJ1-2; possibly TRBD1 for D (6 bases). Trimming shortened V by 8 bases and J by 4 bases, and 17 bases separated the two germline ends. Germline loops: CDR1 MNHEY, CDR2 SVGAGI. This CDR3 region has 14 residues. The CDR3 sequence: CASAAGGQPYGYTF. CDR3 coding DNA: TGTGCCAGCGCCGCTGGAGGACAGCCCTATGGCTACACCTTC.

The chain has TRBV9 and TRBJ2-7; tentatively, D is TRBD2 (5 bases). Looked up from germline, CDR1 is SGDLS and CDR2 is YYNGEE. This CDR3 is 14 amino acids long. With 0 bases removed from V and 3 bases from J, the gap between germline ends came to 10 bases. The CDR3 spells CASSVVPGDYEQYF. The CDR3 bases are TGTGCCAGCAGCGTAGTTCCCGGGGACTACGAGCAGTACTTC.

The gene calls are TRBV4-1 and TRBJ2-3; 7 positions match TRBD2. Germline V gene sequence: CDR1 MGHRA, CDR2 YSYEKL. Trimming took 4 bases from V and 0 from J; bases not matched to a gene: 7. The CDR3 is made up of 16 amino acids. This chain's CDR3 is CASSPYRAGSTDTQYF. As DNA, the CDR3 is TGCGCCAGCAGCCCATATCGAGCGGGGAGCACAGATACGCAGTATTTT.

J is TRBJ2-7 and V is TRBV7-2; no clear D gene. The CDR3 extends over 15 amino acids. Germline V CDR1 and CDR2: SGHTA, FQGNSA. V gave up 1 base and J gave up 1 base, with 11 bases separating them. CDR3 loop: CASSLGGTASYEQYF. The CDR3 bases are TGTGCCAGCAGCTTAGGAGGTACAGCTTCCTACGAGCAGTACTTC.

This clone was recorded a few times. The chain joins TRBV2 to TRBJ1-5; 7 bases fit TRBD1. Looked up from germline, CDR1 is SNHLY and CDR2 is FYNNEI. The V gene end was trimmed by 6 bases and the J gene end by 4 bases; junction bases not matched to a gene: 9. The CDR3 is 15 residues long. The CDR3 here is CASRDRWGVNQPQHF. The DNA for the CDR3 is TGTGCCAGCAGGGACAGGTGGGGGGTTAATCAGCCCCAGCATTTT.

The V call is TRBV25-1, the J call TRBJ1-2; no firm D call. CDR3 length: 15 amino acids. V was trimmed by 5 bases and J by 0 bases, leaving 13 bases between them. The germline V gene encodes CDR1 MGHDK and CDR2 SYGVNS. CDR3 in DNA: TGTGCCAGCAGTATTGGAGGGAGGTCTAACTATGGCTACACCTTC. Translation gives CASSIGGRSNYGYTF.

V and J are TRBV9 and TRBJ2-6; no clear D. Trimming removed 1 base at V and 5 bases at J, with 7 bases between. The CDR3 sequence is 14 residues long. The V gene's germline CDR1 is SGDLS and CDR2 YYNGEE. CDR3: CASSVSPWANVLTF. The CDR3 nucleotides read TGTGCCAGCAGCGTATCCCCCTGGGCCAACGTCCTGACTTTC.

This chain joins TRBV5-1 and TRBJ2-4, with D possibly TRBD1 on 6 matching bases. V lost 2 bases, J lost 0 bases, and 9 bases lay in between. The length of the CDR3 is 15 residues. Germline V gene sequence: CDR1 SGHRS, CDR2 YFSETQ. In DNA form, the CDR3 reads TGCGCCAGCAGCTTTGGACAGCTAGCCAAAAACATTCAGTACTTC. Translated, it gives CASSFGQLAKNIQYF. Full variable domain (missing parts from reference TRBV5-1 and TRBJ2-4): KAGVTQTPRYLIKTRGQQVTLSCSPISGHRSVSWYQQTPGQGLQFLFEYFSETQRNKGNFPGRFSGRQFSNSRSEMNVSTLELGDSALYLCASSFGQLAKNIQYFGAGTRLSVL.

This rearrangement joins TRBV3-1 (or the pseudogene TRBV3-2) to TRBJ2-3; D might be TRBD1 or TRBD2, each matching 6 bases. There are 17 residues in the CDR3. The germline CDR1 and CDR2 sequences are LGHDT and YNNKEL (reference sequence). Trimming stripped 0 bases from V and 1 base from J, with 14 bases between. The CDR3 loop reads CASSQEVGGPGTDTQYF. The CDR3 region has the DNA TGTGCCAGCAGCCAAGAGGTTGGGGGGCCGGGCACAGATACGCAGTATTTT.

V gene TRBV28 combines with J gene TRBJ2-5, with 9 bases identical to TRBD1. The ends lost 4 bases at V and 4 bases at J; junction bases unmatched: 4. The CDR3 covers 14 residues. In germline, CDR1 is MDHEN, CDR2 SYDVKM. CDR3 amino acids: CASSSSDRGETQYF. CDR3 DNA: TGTGCCAGCAGTTCCTCGGACAGGGGAGAGACCCAGTACTTC. Full variable domain (missing parts from reference TRBV28 and TRBJ2-5): DVKVTQSSRYLVKRTGEKVFLECVQDMDHENMFWYRQDPGLGLRLIYFSYDVKMKEKGDIPEGYSVSREKKERFSLILESASTNQTSMYLCASSSSDRGETQYFGPGTRLLVL.

V usage is TRBV7-6 and J usage is TRBJ2-5; D is perhaps TRBD1 (6 bases). The CDR3 is made up of 17 amino acids. V dropped 1 base and J dropped 1 base, with 16 bases sitting between them. CDR1 and CDR2 from the germline V gene are SGHVS and FNYEAQ. CDR3 in DNA: TGTGCCAGCAGCTTAGGAGACTTTCAGGGGAGCCAAGAGACCCAGTACTTC. This sequence encodes CASSLGDFQGSQETQYF.

The chain combines TRBV18 with TRBJ2-7; 11 bases fit TRBD1. With V trimmed by 5 bases and J by 5 bases, 2 bases remained unmatched. Per germline, CDR1 KGHSH and CDR2 LQKENI. The CDR3 sequence is 13 residues long. The DNA for the CDR3 is TGTGCCAGCTCAGGACAGGGGGCCGACGAGCAGTACTTC. Protein: CASSGQGADEQYF.